Below are 13 T cell receptor beta chains sequenced from a single sample in a study of cytomegalovirus exposure and HLA in healthy donors. In the PCR, 60 Vbeta and 13 Jbeta primers were used. The data were produced by immunoSEQ multiplex PCR, yet TCRdb's version contains in-frame clones alone and is incomplete. The sample shows some 150,000 clones, less than 80% of them seen only once. The sample comprised PBMCs. The source of these receptors is a man aged 40-49 years in good health and CMV-seronegative.

This clone has a count of ten or more. The rearrangement links TRBV6-6 to TRBJ2-2, with a possible D match to TRBD2 (6 bases). CDR3 size: 14 residues. V was clipped by 8 bases and J by 1 base, with 11 bases between them. Per the germline V gene, CDR1 is MNHNY and CDR2 is SVGAGI (reference sequence). CDR3 residues: CASWGTLNTGELFF. CDR3 sequence (DNA): TGTGCCAGCTGGGGGACTTTGAACACCGGGGAGCTGTTTTTT.

This chain connects TRBV7-6 to TRBJ2-5; the D gene is possibly TRBD2 (6 bases). V was cut by 8 bases and J by 2 bases, with 12 bases left in between. CDR3 length: 13 amino acids. Germline CDR1 is SGHVS and CDR2 is FNYEAQ. DNA of the CDR3: TGTGCCAGCTCGCGGGGTCGTCAAGAGACCCAGTACTTC. Translating gives CASSRGRQETQYF.

The V gene is TRBV11-3, the J gene TRBJ1-3, with 9 bases fitting TRBD1. CDR3 length: 20 amino acids. With V trimmed by 3 bases and J by 0 bases, 15 bases remained unmatched. The germline gives CDR1 SGHNT, CDR2 YENEEA. The CDR3: CASSFGQGKTEKNSGNTIYF. As DNA, the CDR3 is TGTGCCAGCAGCTTCGGACAGGGGAAAACCGAAAAAAACTCTGGAAACACCATATATTTT.

This clone showed up just a few times. V is TRBV30 and J is TRBJ1-2, with no clear D. The CDR3 is 12 amino acids. V gave up 7 bases and J gave up 0 bases, with 9 bases separating them. Germline V CDR1 and CDR2: GTSNPN, SVGIG (reference sequence). The CDR3 is CAYEPPNYGYTF. The CDR3, as DNA: TGTGCCTACGAGCCCCCTAACTATGGCTACACCTTC.

The chain joins TRBV4-1 to TRBJ2-5; 7 nucleotides match TRBD2. V gave up 5 bases and J gave up 2 bases; unmatched junction bases: 11. Germline V gene data show CDR1 as MGHRA and CDR2 as YSYEKL. This CDR3 comprises 16 residues. The CDR3: CASSTIAGLKQETQYF. Here the CDR3 DNA reads TGCGCCAGCAGCACCATTGCGGGACTAAAGCAAGAGACCCAGTACTTC.

In its sample, this clone was seen a few times. The chain couples TRBV7-2 to TRBJ2-5; 7 bases align to TRBD2. CDR3 length equals 14 residues. CDR1 and CDR2 from the germline V gene are SGHTA and FQGNSA. The V gene end was trimmed by 5 bases and the J gene end by 1 base; junction bases not matched to a gene: 4. The CDR3 DNA follows: TGTGCCAGCAGCCGCCAGCGGGGCCAAGAGACCCAGTACTTC. It encodes CASSRQRGQETQYF.

V and J are TRBV13 and TRBJ2-2; D remains ambiguous. Trimming stripped 0 bases from V and 4 bases from J, with 15 bases between. Germline CDR1 is PRHDT and CDR2 is FYEKMQ (reference sequence). The CDR3 has 17 residues. The CDR3 DNA follows: TGTGCCAGCAGCTTAGGAGCCCTTGTTAACCGCACCGGGGAGCTGTTTTTT. Its translation: CASSLGALVNRTGELFF.

The chain couples TRBV27 to TRBJ1-4; tentatively, D is TRBD1 (5 bases). There are 15 residues in the CDR3. V was shortened by 2 bases and J by 4 bases, with 11 bases between the two germline ends. Germline V gene data show CDR1 as MNHEY and CDR2 as SMNVEV (reference sequence). The CDR3 DNA reads as TGTGCCAGCAGTTTAGAAGGAGGGGTTAATGAAAAACTGTTTTTT. It is translated as CASSLEGGVNEKLFF.

A single count supports this clone. The chain combines TRBV13 with TRBJ2-3; no clear D. The CDR3 runs 15 residues. Looked up from germline, CDR1 is PRHDT and CDR2 is FYEKMQ (reference sequence). The V gene lost 2 bases and the J gene lost 1 base, with 10 bases spanning the gap. The CDR3 region is CASSLKKTGTDTQYF. CDR3 DNA sequence: TGTGCCAGCAGCTTAAAAAAAACAGGCACAGATACGCAGTATTTT.

The chain couples TRBV6-6 to TRBJ2-2, with D perhaps TRBD2 (5 bases). Germline lookup yields CDR1 MNHNY and CDR2 SVGAGI (reference sequence). The CDR3 contains 15 residues. The germline V and J ends were trimmed by 7 bases and 2 bases, with 14 bases remaining between them. Written as DNA, the CDR3 is TGTGCCAGCACCCTATCCGGGGTAAACACCGGGGAGCTGTTTTTT. Protein product: CASTLSGVNTGELFF.

The chain employs TRBV4-2 and TRBJ1-2; TRBD1 matches 7 bases. This CDR3 is 15 amino acids long. Trimming removed 4 bases from V and 4 bases from J; junction bases left unmatched: 9. Germline values: CDR1 LGHNA, CDR2 YNFKEQ. CDR3 amino acids: CASSRGQLDPYGYTF. Here the CDR3 DNA reads TGTGCCAGCAGCCGGGGACAGCTTGATCCCTATGGCTACACCTTC.

This clone was observed a few times. The chain employs TRBV4-3 and TRBJ2-1, with 8 nucleotides matching TRBD1. V lost 4 bases and J lost 5; bases outside the gene matches: 10. CDR1 and CDR2 (germline): LGHNA, YSLEER. CDR3 length: 16 amino acids. CDR3 DNA sequence: TGCGCCAGCAGCCCACGGACAGGGCAACTCAACAATGAGCAGTTCTTC. Translation: CASSPRTGQLNNEQFF.

The chain joins TRBV7-2 to TRBJ2-1; D may be TRBD2 (5 bases). V lost 5 bases and J lost 4, with 15 bases in between. There are 15 residues in the CDR3. Germline loops: CDR1 SGHTA, CDR2 FQGNSA. As DNA, the CDR3 is TGTGCCAGCAGCGCGGGCCGGGGTACTTACAATGAGCAGTTCTTC. Translating it yields CASSAGRGTYNEQFF.